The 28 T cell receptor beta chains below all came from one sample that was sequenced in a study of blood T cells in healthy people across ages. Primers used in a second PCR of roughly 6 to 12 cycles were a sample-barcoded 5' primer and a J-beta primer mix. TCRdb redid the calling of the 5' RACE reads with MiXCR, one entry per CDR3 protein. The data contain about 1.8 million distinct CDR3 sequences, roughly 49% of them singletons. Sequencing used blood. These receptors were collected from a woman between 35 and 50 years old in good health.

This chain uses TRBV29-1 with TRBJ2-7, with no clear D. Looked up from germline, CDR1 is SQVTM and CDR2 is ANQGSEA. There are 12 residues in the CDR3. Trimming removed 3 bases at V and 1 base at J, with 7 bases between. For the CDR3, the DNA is TGCAGCGTTGAGTTACAGTCCTACGAGCAGTACTTC. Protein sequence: CSVELQSYEQYF.

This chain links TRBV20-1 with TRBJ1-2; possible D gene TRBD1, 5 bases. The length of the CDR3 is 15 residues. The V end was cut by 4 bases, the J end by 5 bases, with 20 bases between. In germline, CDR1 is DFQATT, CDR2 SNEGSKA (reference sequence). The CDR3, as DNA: TGCAGTGCTAATTTACAGGACCCCGCGGGGTATGGCTACACCTTC. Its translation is CSANLQDPAGYGYTF.

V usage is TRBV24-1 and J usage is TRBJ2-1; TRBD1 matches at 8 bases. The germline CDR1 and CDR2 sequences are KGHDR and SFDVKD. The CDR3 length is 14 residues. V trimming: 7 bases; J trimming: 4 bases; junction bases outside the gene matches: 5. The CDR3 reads CATSGQGLYNEQFF. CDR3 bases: TGTGCCACCAGCGGACAGGGACTGTACAATGAGCAGTTCTTC.

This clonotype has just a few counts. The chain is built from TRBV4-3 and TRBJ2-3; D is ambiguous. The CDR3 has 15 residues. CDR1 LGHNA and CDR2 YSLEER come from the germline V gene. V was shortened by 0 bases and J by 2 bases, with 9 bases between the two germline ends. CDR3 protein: CASSQEPPPTDTQYF. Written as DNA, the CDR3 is TGCGCCAGCAGCCAAGAACCACCCCCCACAGATACGCAGTATTTT.

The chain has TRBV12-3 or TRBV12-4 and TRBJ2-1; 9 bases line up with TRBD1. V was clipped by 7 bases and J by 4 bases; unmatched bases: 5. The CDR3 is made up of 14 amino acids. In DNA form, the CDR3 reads TGTGCCAGCAATGGACAGGGGCTATACAATGAGCAGTTCTTC. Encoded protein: CASNGQGLYNEQFF.

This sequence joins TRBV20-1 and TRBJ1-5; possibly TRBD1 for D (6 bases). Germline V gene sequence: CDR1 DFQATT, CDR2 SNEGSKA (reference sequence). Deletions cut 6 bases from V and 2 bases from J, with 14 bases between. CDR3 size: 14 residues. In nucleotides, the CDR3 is TGCAGTGCCACGAATGAGGGGGGCAATCAGCCCCAGCATTTT. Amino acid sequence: CSATNEGGNQPQHF.

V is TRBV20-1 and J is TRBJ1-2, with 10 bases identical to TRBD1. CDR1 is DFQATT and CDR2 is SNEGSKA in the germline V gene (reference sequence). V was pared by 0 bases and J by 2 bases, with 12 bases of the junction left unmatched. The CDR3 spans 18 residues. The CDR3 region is CSARDLWDRGSLNYGYTF. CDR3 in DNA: TGCAGTGCTAGAGATCTGTGGGACAGGGGATCCCTAAACTATGGCTACACCTTC.

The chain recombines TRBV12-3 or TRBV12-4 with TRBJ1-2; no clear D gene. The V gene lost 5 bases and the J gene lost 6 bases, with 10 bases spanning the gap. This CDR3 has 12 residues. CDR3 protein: CASSGGSHGYTF. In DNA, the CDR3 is TGTGCCAGCAGTGGCGGGTCTCATGGCTACACCTTC.

CDR3 amino acids: CASSLRTGGAHYGYTF. The CDR3 coding sequence is TGCGCCAGCAGCCTACGGACAGGGGGCGCGCACTATGGCTACACCTTC. The genes are TRBV5-1 and TRBJ1-2; 11 bases are shared with TRBD1. The J segment lost 3 bases and the V segment lost 4 bases, leaving 8 bases of the junction unmatched. The CDR3 is 16 amino acids. Germline V gene data show CDR1 as SGHRS and CDR2 as YFSETQ.

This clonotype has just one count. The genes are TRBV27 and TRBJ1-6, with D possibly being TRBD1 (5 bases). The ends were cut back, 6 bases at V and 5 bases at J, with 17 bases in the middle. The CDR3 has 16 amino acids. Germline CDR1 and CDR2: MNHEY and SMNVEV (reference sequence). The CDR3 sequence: CASRPRMGLDNSPLHF. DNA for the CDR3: TGTGCCAGCAGGCCTCGGATGGGGCTAGATAATTCACCCCTCCACTTT.

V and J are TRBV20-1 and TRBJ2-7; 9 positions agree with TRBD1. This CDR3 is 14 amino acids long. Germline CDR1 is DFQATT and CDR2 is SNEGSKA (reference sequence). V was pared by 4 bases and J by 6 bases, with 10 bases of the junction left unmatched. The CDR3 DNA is TGCAGTGCTATGGGGACGACAGGGGGTATCGAGCAGTACTTC. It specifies CSAMGTTGGIEQYF.

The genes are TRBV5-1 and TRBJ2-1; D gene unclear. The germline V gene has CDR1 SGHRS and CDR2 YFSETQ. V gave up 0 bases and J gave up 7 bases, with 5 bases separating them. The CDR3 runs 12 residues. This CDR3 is CASSLGWNEQFF. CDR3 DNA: TGCGCCAGCAGCTTGGGGTGGAATGAGCAGTTCTTC.

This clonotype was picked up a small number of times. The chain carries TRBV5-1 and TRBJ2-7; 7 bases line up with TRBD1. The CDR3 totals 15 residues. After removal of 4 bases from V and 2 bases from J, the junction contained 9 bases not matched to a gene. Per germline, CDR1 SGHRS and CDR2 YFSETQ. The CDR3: CASSQGLTGAYEQYF. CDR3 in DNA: TGCGCCAGCAGCCAAGGACTCACAGGGGCCTACGAGCAGTACTTC.

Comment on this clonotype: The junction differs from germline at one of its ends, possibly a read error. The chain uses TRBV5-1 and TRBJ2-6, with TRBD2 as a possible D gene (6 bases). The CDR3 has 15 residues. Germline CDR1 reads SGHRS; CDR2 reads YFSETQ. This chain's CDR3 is CAGSLEGNGANVLTF. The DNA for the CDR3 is TGCGCCGGCAGCTTGGAGGGGAATGGGGCCAACGTCCTGACTTTC.

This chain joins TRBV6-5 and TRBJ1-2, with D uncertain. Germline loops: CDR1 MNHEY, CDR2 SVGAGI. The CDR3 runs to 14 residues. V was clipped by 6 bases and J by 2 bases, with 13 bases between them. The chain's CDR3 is CASSRLGSNYGYTF. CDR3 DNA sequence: TGTGCCAGCAGCCGGTTGGGGAGCAACTATGGCTACACCTTC.

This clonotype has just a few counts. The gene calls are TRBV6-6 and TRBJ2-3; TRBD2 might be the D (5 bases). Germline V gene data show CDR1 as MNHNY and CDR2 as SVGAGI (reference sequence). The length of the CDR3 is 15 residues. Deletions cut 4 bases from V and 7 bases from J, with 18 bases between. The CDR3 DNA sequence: TGTGCCAGCAGTTCCTCCGCGGAGGAACGCAATACGCAGTATTTT. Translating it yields CASSSSAEERNTQYF.

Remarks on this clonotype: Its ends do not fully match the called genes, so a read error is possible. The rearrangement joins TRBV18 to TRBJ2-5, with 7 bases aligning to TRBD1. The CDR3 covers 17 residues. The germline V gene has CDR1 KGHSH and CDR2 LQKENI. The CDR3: CASAPLSVTGQQETQYF. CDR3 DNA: TGTGCCAGCGCACCACTATCCGTAACGGGACAGCAAGAGACCCAGTACTTC. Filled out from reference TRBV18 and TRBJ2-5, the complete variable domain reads NAGVMQNPRHLVRRRGQEARLRCSPMKGHSHVYWYRQLPEEGLKFMVYLQKENIIDESGMPKERFSAEFPKEGPSILRIQQVVRGDSAAYFCASAPLSVTGQQETQYFGPGTRLLVL.

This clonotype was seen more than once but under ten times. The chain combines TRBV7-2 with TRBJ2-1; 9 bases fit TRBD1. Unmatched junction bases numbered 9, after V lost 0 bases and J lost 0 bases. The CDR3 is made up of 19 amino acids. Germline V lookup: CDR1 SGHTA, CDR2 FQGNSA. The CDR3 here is CASSLAKGQGTRSYNEQFF. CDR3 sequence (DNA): TGTGCCAGCAGCTTAGCGAAGGGACAGGGAACCCGCTCCTACAATGAGCAGTTCTTC.

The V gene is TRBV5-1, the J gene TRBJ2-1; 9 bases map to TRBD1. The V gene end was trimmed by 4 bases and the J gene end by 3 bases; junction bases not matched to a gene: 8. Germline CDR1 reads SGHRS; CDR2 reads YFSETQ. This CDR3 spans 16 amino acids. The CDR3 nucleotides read TGCGCCAGCAGCATGACAGGGGGAGGGATCTACAATGAGCAGTTCTTC. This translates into CASSMTGGGIYNEQFF.

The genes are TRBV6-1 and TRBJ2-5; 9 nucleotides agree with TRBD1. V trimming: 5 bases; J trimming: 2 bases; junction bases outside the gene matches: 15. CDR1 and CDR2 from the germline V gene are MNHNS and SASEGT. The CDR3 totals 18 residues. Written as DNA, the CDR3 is TGTGCCAGCAGTCCTGGGACAGGGTGGGGATATGATCAAGAGACCCAGTACTTC. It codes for CASSPGTGWGYDQETQYF.

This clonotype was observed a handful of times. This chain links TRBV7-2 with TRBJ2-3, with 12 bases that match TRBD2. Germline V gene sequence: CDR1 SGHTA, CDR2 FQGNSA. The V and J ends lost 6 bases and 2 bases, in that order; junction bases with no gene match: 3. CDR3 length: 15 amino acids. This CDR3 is CASRGLAGLTDTQYF. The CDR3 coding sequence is TGTGCCAGCAGGGGACTAGCGGGTCTCACAGATACGCAGTATTTT.

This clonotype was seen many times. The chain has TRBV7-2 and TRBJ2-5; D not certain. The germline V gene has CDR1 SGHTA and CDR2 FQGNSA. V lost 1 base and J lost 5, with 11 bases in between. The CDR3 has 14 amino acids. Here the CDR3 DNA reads TGTGCCAGCAGCTTAGACTTTGGTGGGGAGACCCAGTACTTC. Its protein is CASSLDFGGETQYF.

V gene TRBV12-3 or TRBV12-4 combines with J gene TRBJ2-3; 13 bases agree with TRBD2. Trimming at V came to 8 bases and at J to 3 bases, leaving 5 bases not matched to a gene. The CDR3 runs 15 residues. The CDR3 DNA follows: TGTGCCAGCGGAACGGGACTAGCGGGGACAGATACGCAGTATTTT. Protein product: CASGTGLAGTDTQYF.

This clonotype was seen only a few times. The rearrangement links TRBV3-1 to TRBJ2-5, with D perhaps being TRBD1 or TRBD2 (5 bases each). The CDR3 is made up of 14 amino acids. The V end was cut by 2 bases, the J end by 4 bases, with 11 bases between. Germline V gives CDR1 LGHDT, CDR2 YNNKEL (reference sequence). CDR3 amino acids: CASSQSGTPETQYF. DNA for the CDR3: TGTGCCAGCAGCCAATCCGGGACGCCAGAGACCCAGTACTTC.

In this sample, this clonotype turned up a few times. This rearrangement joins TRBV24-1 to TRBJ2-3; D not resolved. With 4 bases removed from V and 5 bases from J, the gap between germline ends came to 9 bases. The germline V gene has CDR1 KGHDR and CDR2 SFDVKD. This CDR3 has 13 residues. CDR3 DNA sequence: TGTGCCACCAGTGAGGTAGGCCTAGATACGCAGTATTTT. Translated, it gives CATSEVGLDTQYF.

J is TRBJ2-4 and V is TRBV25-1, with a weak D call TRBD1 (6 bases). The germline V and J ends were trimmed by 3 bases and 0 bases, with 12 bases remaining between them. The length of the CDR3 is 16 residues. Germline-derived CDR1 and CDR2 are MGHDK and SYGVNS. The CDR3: CASSDRQDLAKNIQYF. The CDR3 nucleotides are TGTGCCAGCAGTGACCGACAGGATCTAGCCAAAAACATTCAGTACTTC.

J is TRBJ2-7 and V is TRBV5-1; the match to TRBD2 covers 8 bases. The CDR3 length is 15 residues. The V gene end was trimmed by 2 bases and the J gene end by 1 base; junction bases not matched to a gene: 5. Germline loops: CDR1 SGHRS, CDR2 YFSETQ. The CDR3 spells CASSLAGVLSYEQYF. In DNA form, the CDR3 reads TGCGCCAGCAGCTTAGCGGGGGTTTTATCCTACGAGCAGTACTTC.

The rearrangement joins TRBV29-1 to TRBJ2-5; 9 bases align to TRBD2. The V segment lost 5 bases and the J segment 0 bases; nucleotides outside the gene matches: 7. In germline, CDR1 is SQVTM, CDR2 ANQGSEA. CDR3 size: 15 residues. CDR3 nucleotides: TGCAGCGTTACCGGGACTAGCCTGTACCAAGAGACCCAGTACTTC. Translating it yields CSVTGTSLYQETQYF.